Below are 20 T cell receptor beta chains sequenced from a single sample in a study of shared T cell receptors in the human thymus. The data were produced by immunoSEQ multiplex PCR, yet TCRdb's version contains in-frame clones alone and is incomplete. The repertoire holds some 700,000 clones, with 70% to 90% as singletons. These same data were also listed under a study on human thymus T cells.

Sequencing was done on a sample of thymocytes. These receptors were obtained from a girl under two years old with a congenital heart defect.

J is TRBJ2-2 and V is TRBV19, with 9 bases lining up with TRBD1. The germline gives CDR1 LNHDA, CDR2 SQIVND (reference sequence). This CDR3 region has 16 residues. The V gene end was trimmed by 3 bases and the J gene end by 3 bases; junction bases not matched to a gene: 5. The chain's CDR3 is CASSIWGDRDTGELFF. The CDR3 nucleotides read TGTGCCAGTAGTATCTGGGGGGACAGGGACACCGGGGAGCTGTTTTTT.

Regarding this clone: Additional DNA sequences in this sample encode the identical CDR3. The chain links TRBV18 to TRBJ1-1; perhaps TRBD1 as D (5 bases). Deletions cut 3 bases from V and 1 base from J, with 12 bases between. Germline lookup yields CDR1 KGHSH and CDR2 LQKENI. The CDR3 sequence is 15 residues long. The DNA of the CDR3 is TGTGCCAGCTCACCCCGGACCGGACAGAACACTGAAGCTTTCTTT. This encodes CASSPRTGQNTEAFF. Using reference TRBV18 and TRBJ1-1 for the parts outside the CDR3, the full variable domain is NAGVMQNPRHLVRRRGQEARLRCSPMKGHSHVYWYRQLPEEGLKFMVYLQKENIIDESGMPKERFSAEFPKEGPSILRIQQVVRGDSAAYFCASSPRTGQNTEAFFGQGTRLTVV.

The chain uses TRBV18 and TRBJ1-3, with TRBD1 as a possible D gene (6 bases). Per germline, CDR1 KGHSH and CDR2 LQKENI. This CDR3 is built from 16 residues. V dropped 2 bases and J dropped 8 bases, with 19 bases sitting between them. CDR3 sequence reads: CASSPSYRELGDTIYF. The CDR3 region has the DNA TGTGCCAGCTCACCATCCTACAGGGAGTTGGGCGACACCATATATTTT.

The chain recombines TRBV27 with TRBJ2-7, with TRBD1 as a possible D gene (6 bases). The CDR3 runs 16 residues. V was cut by 6 bases and J by 6 bases, with 24 bases left in between. Per germline, CDR1 MNHEY and CDR2 SMNVEV (reference sequence). The CDR3 is CASRLARDTLGSEQYF. DNA of the CDR3: TGTGCCAGCAGGCTGGCCCGGGACACCCTTGGGAGCGAGCAGTACTTC.

Only one count was recorded for this clone. The J gene is TRBJ2-4, the V gene TRBV6-5, with 8 bases identical to TRBD2. With V trimmed by 3 bases and J by 1 base, 5 bases remained unmatched. The germline CDR1 and CDR2 sequences are MNHEY and SVGAGI. The CDR3 contains 16 residues. CDR3 DNA sequence: TGTGCCAGCAGTTATCGGGGCGGGAGGGCCAAAAACATTCAGTACTTC. Amino acids: CASSYRGGRAKNIQYF.

This rearrangement joins TRBV25-1 to TRBJ1-4; D remains unclear. The ends were cut back, 7 bases at V and 8 bases at J, with 8 bases in the middle. The CDR3 totals 11 residues. Germline lookup yields CDR1 MGHDK and CDR2 SYGVNS. CDR3: CASKAGEKLFF. CDR3 bases: TGTGCCAGCAAAGCGGGGGAAAAACTGTTTTTT.

V is TRBV28 and J is TRBJ2-1; D may be TRBD1 (6 bases). Germline lookup yields CDR1 MDHEN and CDR2 SYDVKM. This CDR3 spans 14 amino acids. The V gene lost 5 bases and the J gene lost 6 bases, with 14 bases spanning the gap. The CDR3 bases are TGTGCCAGCAGTATAGACAGGAACTCCAATGAGCAGTTCTTC. Residues: CASSIDRNSNEQFF.

The rearrangement links TRBV6-1 to TRBJ2-3; 8 nucleotides line up with TRBD1. V trimming: 0 bases; J trimming: 4 bases; junction bases outside the gene matches: 6. Germline-derived CDR1 and CDR2 are MNHNS and SASEGT. The CDR3 runs 16 residues. CDR3 DNA: TGTGCCAGCAGTGAAGCGCCAGGGGGCGTTTCAGATACGCAGTATTTT. Its protein is CASSEAPGGVSDTQYF.

The chain joins TRBV7-9 to TRBJ1-5; D remains unclear. The CDR3 is 14 residues long. Germline values: CDR1 SEHNR, CDR2 FQNEAQ (reference sequence). The V end was cut by 4 bases, the J end by 4 bases, with 11 bases between. CDR3 sequence (DNA): TGTGCCAGCAGCTCGGCAGGCCGTAATCAGCCCCAGCATTTT. Amino acids: CASSSAGRNQPQHF.

The chain uses TRBV9 and TRBJ2-7; TRBD1 might be the D (7 bases). The CDR3 has 12 amino acids. V lost 4 bases and J lost 6, with 11 bases in between. Germline lookup yields CDR1 SGDLS and CDR2 YYNGEE. The CDR3 nucleotides read TGTGCCAGCAGCTCAGGGGGGACCGAGCAGTACTTC. Residues: CASSSGGTEQYF.

The chain has TRBV7-9 and TRBJ1-6; D ambiguous. Germline V gene lookup returns CDR1 SEHNR and CDR2 FQNEAQ (reference sequence). V gave up 1 base and J gave up 9 bases, with 16 bases separating them. The CDR3 totals 16 residues. CDR3 in DNA: TGTGCCAGCAGCTTAGTGGGTACGGAATGGAGTTCACCCCTCCACTTT. Its translation: CASSLVGTEWSSPLHF.

The chain is built from TRBV7-6 and TRBJ1-2, with TRBD1 identical over 7 bases. CDR1 and CDR2 from the germline V gene are SGHVS and FNYEAQ. CDR3 length: 16 residues. After removal of 3 bases from V and 5 bases from J, the junction contained 12 bases not matched to a gene. In DNA, the CDR3 is TGTGCCAGCAGCTTGGGGACAGCGACCGAGTATTATGGCTACACCTTC. Translating it yields CASSLGTATEYYGYTF.

This chain links TRBV6-5 with TRBJ2-1; no firm D call. The germline V gene encodes CDR1 MNHEY and CDR2 SVGAGI. Trimming took off 5 bases at V and 0 bases at J, with 8 bases between the two ends. CDR3 size: 14 residues. CDR3 in amino acids: CASSRIHSYNEQFF. The CDR3 region has the DNA TGTGCCAGCAGTCGTATACACTCCTACAATGAGCAGTTCTTC.

This sequence joins TRBV12-5 and TRBJ1-1, with D perhaps matching TRBD1 (5 bases). Germline CDR1 LGHNT, CDR2 FRNRAP. This CDR3 spans 14 amino acids. V was shortened by 0 bases and J by 5 bases, with 10 bases between the two germline ends. The CDR3 is CASGLVYRGTEAFF. The CDR3 DNA follows: TGTGCTAGTGGTTTGGTATATCGGGGGACTGAAGCTTTCTTT.

The chain combines TRBV27 with TRBJ2-3; a weak D match, TRBD2 (5 bases). This CDR3 has 20 amino acids. The ends were cut back, 2 bases at V and 4 bases at J, with 28 bases in the middle. CDR1 is MNHEY, CDR2 SMNVEV, per germline (reference sequence). In DNA, the CDR3 is TGTGCCAGCAGTTTAAGCCATCATAGAGGGAGCCCGCGGTACGCAGATACGCAGTATTTT. Translating gives CASSLSHHRGSPRYADTQYF.

The chain carries TRBV19 and TRBJ2-3; tentatively, D is TRBD2 (5 bases). This CDR3 region has 16 residues. V lost 7 bases to trimming and J lost 2 bases, with 19 bases between them. Germline V gene data show CDR1 as LNHDA and CDR2 as SQIVND (reference sequence). Written as DNA, the CDR3 is TGTGCCAGTACTAGCTCTACTAGGACCCACACAGATACGCAGTATTTT. It is translated as CASTSSTRTHTDTQYF.

The V and J genes are TRBV25-1 and TRBJ2-1; TRBD1 matches 9 bases. CDR1 is MGHDK, CDR2 SYGVNS, per germline. Losses at the gene ends were 5 bases for V and 5 bases for J; bases not matched to a gene: 13. The CDR3 spans 17 residues. The CDR3 DNA is TGTGCCAGCAGTTATACTACCGGGACAGGGAAGAACAATGAGCAGTTCTTC. Protein: CASSYTTGTGKNNEQFF.

This rearrangement joins TRBV4-1 to TRBJ1-6; possibly TRBD1 for D (5 bases). V lost 1 base and J lost 9, with 22 bases in between. Germline V CDR1 and CDR2: MGHRA, YSYEKL. The CDR3 covers 18 residues. The chain's CDR3 is CASSQVGGAGWRISPLHF. The CDR3 DNA sequence: TGCGCCAGCAGCCAAGTTGGAGGGGCAGGGTGGCGGATTTCACCCCTCCACTTT.

This chain links TRBV27 with TRBJ1-5; TRBD1 agrees at 9 bases. From germline, CDR1 is MNHEY and CDR2 SMNVEV (reference sequence). J gave up 5 bases and V 5 bases, and 4 bases lay outside the gene matches. The CDR3 has 14 amino acids. The CDR3: CASSGGTGYQPQHF. The DNA for the CDR3 is TGTGCCAGCAGTGGTGGGACAGGGTATCAGCCCCAGCATTTT.

V and J are TRBV7-9 and TRBJ2-2; tentative D call: TRBD1 (6 bases). Germline V gene data show CDR1 as SEHNR and CDR2 as FQNEAQ (reference sequence). V was shortened by 5 bases and J by 6 bases, with 28 bases between the two germline ends. The CDR3 sequence is 19 residues long. CDR3 sequence reads: CASSRGSTGWPWYAGELFF. The CDR3 DNA follows: TGTGCCAGCAGCAGAGGGAGTACAGGGTGGCCCTGGTATGCCGGGGAGCTGTTTTTT.